The 16 T cell receptor beta chains presented below share a single source sample, sequenced in a study of shared clonotypes between healthy human individuals. Repertoires were generated with immunoSEQ multiplex PCR, while TCRdb's copy carries only in-frame clones and drops some. Of about 1.4 million clones detected, roughly 96% appear once; the ten largest clones hold about 1%. The sample taken for sequencing was naive CD4+ T cells sorted from blood. Subset indicated: CD45RA+ positively selected. These receptors all stem from a man under 40 in good health.

V usage is TRBV5-1 and J usage is TRBJ2-2; D possibly uses TRBD1 or TRBD2 (5 bases each). This CDR3 has 17 amino acids. Trimming removed 4 bases at V and 4 bases at J, with 20 bases between. Germline V gene sequence: CDR1 SGHRS, CDR2 YFSETQ. CDR3 in DNA: TGCGCCAGCAGCCCTGGGACGCACCTTACCTTCACCGGGGAGCTGTTTTTT. As protein: CASSPGTHLTFTGELFF.

This sequence joins TRBV2 and TRBJ2-5; no reliable D call. The CDR3 is made up of 11 amino acids. V was shortened by 3 bases and J by 7 bases, with 6 bases between the two germline ends. Germline-derived CDR1 and CDR2 are SNHLY and FYNNEI. The DNA of the CDR3 is TGTGCCAGCAGTGAGTTAAGGACCCAGTACTTC. Encoded protein: CASSELRTQYF.

The chain links TRBV19 to TRBJ2-7, with a possible D match to TRBD1 (5 bases). The CDR3 extends over 17 amino acids. The ends were cut back, 3 bases at V and 4 bases at J, with 22 bases in the middle. CDR1 and CDR2 (germline): LNHDA, SQIVND (reference sequence). CDR3 coding DNA: TGTGCCAGTAGTATCCGTGTGGTCGAAGGGGAACGATACGAGCAGTACTTC. It encodes CASSIRVVEGERYEQYF.

Comments on this clone: The sample contains more than one DNA sequence encoding this CDR3. The V gene is TRBV27, the J gene TRBJ2-7, with D possibly being TRBD2 (5 bases). This CDR3 comprises 14 residues. Trimming took off 2 bases at V and 0 bases at J, with 8 bases between the two ends. CDR1 is MNHEY, CDR2 SMNVEV, per germline (reference sequence). This CDR3 reads CASSLRRDSYEQYF. DNA for the CDR3: TGTGCCAGCAGTTTACGCCGGGACTCCTACGAGCAGTACTTC.

The rearrangement links TRBV9 to TRBJ2-2; 10 bases match TRBD2. CDR1 is SGDLS, CDR2 YYNGEE, per germline. Trimming took 3 bases from V and 4 from J; bases not matched to a gene: 3. The CDR3 totals 15 residues. The CDR3 loop is CASSAIAGGTGELFF. Written as DNA, the CDR3 is TGTGCCAGCAGCGCGATAGCGGGAGGCACCGGGGAGCTGTTTTTT.

In this sample, this clone turned up once. The chain uses TRBV15 and TRBJ2-7, with D unclear. This CDR3 region has 13 residues. With 3 bases removed from V and 3 bases from J, the gap between germline ends came to 9 bases. From germline, CDR1 is LNHNV and CDR2 YYDKDF (reference sequence). The CDR3 region is CATSRENVYEQYF. CDR3 coding DNA: TGTGCCACCAGCAGGGAAAACGTCTACGAGCAGTACTTC.

The CDR3 sequence: CASSPGLSNEQFF. The DNA for the CDR3 is TGTGCCAGCAGCCCGGGACTCTCCAATGAGCAGTTCTTC. The V call is TRBV6-6, the J call TRBJ2-1, with D perhaps matching TRBD2 (6 bases). The germline gives CDR1 MNHNY, CDR2 SVGAGI (reference sequence). This CDR3 is 13 amino acids long. The ends were cut back, 6 bases at V and 6 bases at J, with 12 bases in the middle.

V gene TRBV18 combines with J gene TRBJ1-1; D perhaps matches TRBD1 (5 bases). The CDR3 is made up of 12 amino acids. V dropped 2 bases and J dropped 10 bases, with 11 bases sitting between them. CDR1 and CDR2 (germline): KGHSH, LQKENI. CDR3 sequence reads: CASSPTGPRAFF. In DNA form, the CDR3 reads TGTGCCAGCTCACCAACAGGCCCGAGAGCTTTCTTT.

This clone was observed a single time. The chain is built from TRBV28 and TRBJ2-7; TRBD1 aligns across 9 bases. This CDR3 spans 17 amino acids. Germline values: CDR1 MDHEN, CDR2 SYDVKM. V lost 4 bases and J lost 0; bases outside the gene matches: 10. This CDR3 reads CASSYKSQGQGSYEQYF. In nucleotides, the CDR3 is TGTGCCAGCAGTTATAAAAGTCAGGGACAGGGCTCCTACGAGCAGTACTTC.

In the case of this clone: This sample also contains other DNA sequences that code for the same CDR3. This chain joins TRBV5-1 and TRBJ2-5; D gene unclear. V lost 0 bases to trimming and J lost 5 bases, with 11 bases between them. The CDR3 contains 14 residues. Germline CDR1 SGHRS, CDR2 YFSETQ. This chain's CDR3 is CASSLAMGIETQYF. The CDR3 region has the DNA TGCGCCAGCAGCTTGGCTATGGGAATCGAGACCCAGTACTTC.

The chain recombines TRBV7-2 with TRBJ2-2; D not resolved. This CDR3 is 16 amino acids long. V was trimmed by 3 bases and J by 0 bases, leaving 11 bases between them. The germline V gene has CDR1 SGHTA and CDR2 FQGNSA. CDR3 DNA: TGTGCCAGCAGCTTGTTGAACCTCGCGAACACCGGGGAGCTGTTTTTT. It yields the protein CASSLLNLANTGELFF.

The chain carries TRBV19 and TRBJ2-7; 8 bases agree with TRBD2. From germline, CDR1 is LNHDA and CDR2 SQIVND (reference sequence). V lost 7 bases to trimming and J lost 6 bases; unmatched junction nucleotides: 14. This CDR3 region has 15 residues. CDR3 protein: CASMSGGVPGREQYF. In nucleotides, the CDR3 is TGTGCCAGTATGTCCGGGGGGGTCCCCGGACGCGAGCAGTACTTC.

The V gene is TRBV6-6, the J gene TRBJ1-2; D is ambiguous. The germline V and J ends were trimmed by 4 bases and 1 base, with 7 bases remaining between them. Looked up from germline, CDR1 is MNHNY and CDR2 is SVGAGI (reference sequence). The CDR3 runs to 13 residues. The CDR3 protein is CASSSENNYGYTF. The CDR3 coding sequence is TGTGCCAGCAGTTCAGAGAATAACTATGGCTACACCTTC.

This chain joins TRBV2 and TRBJ2-1; weak D call: TRBD1 (5 bases). The germline V gene has CDR1 SNHLY and CDR2 FYNNEI. This CDR3 spans 15 amino acids. V was shortened by 5 bases and J by 5 bases, with 16 bases between the two germline ends. The CDR3 nucleotides are TGTGCCAGCAGTCAGGGCCTGGAGCTGGACAATGAGCAGTTCTTC. Translation gives CASSQGLELDNEQFF.

This sequence joins TRBV6-6 and TRBJ2-7, with unresolved D. This CDR3 region has 14 residues. The V and J ends lost 6 bases and 3 bases respectively, with 15 bases between them. Germline V gene lookup returns CDR1 MNHNY and CDR2 SVGAGI (reference sequence). The CDR3 DNA sequence: TGTGCCAGCAGCCGGAACCAGCGTTACTACGAGCAGTACTTC. Translation: CASSRNQRYYEQYF.

The chain combines TRBV30 with TRBJ1-2; possibly TRBD1 for D (5 bases). Germline values: CDR1 GTSNPN, CDR2 SVGIG (reference sequence). Trimming took 7 bases from V and 8 from J, leaving 20 bases between them. This CDR3 is built from 13 residues. The CDR3 here is CASIIGDLTGYTF. The CDR3 DNA reads as TGTGCCTCCATAATCGGGGACCTCACAGGCTACACCTTC.